A selection of T cell receptor beta chains follows, all from one sample in a study of lymphopenia after photon versus proton radiotherapy. Only in-frame clones appear in the TCRdb table, and some are missing; sequencing was by immunoSEQ multiplex PCR. This sample has around 70,000 clones, with about nine tenths found just once. The source material was peripheral blood, sampled from a patient treated with photon-based radiotherapy. These receptors all come from a woman in her 70s with pancreatic cancer. CDR3s include the opening cysteine and the closing phenylalanine or tryptophan. D genes are given only for firm matches. Only part of the rows carry a size: once, few, many, or a class if the clone is expanded.

j_gene,d_gene,v_gene,abundance,CDR3aa,CDR3nt
TRBJ1-2,TRBD1,TRBV14,-,CASSQGSYRDSGYTF,TGTGCCAGCAGCCAAGGATCATACAGGGACAGCGGCTACACCTTC
TRBJ2-6,-,TRBV30,-,CAWGDSGANVLTF,TGTGCCTGGGGGGACTCTGGGGCCAACGTCCTGACTTTC
TRBJ2-1,TRBD2,TRBV9,-,CASSVTGLAGNEQFF,TGTGCCAGCAGCGTCACGGGACTAGCGGGCAATGAGCAGTTCTTC
TRBJ1-1,TRBD1,TRBV15,-,CATSTGQVRSEAFF,TGTGCCACCAGCACCGGACAGGTCCGATCTGAAGCTTTCTTT
TRBJ2-1,-,TRBV4-2,-,CASSQNAPGRPFF,TGTGCCAGCAGCCAAAATGCCCCGGGACGGCCCTTCTTC
TRBJ2-3,-,TRBV21-1,-,CASSTGGAGQGIGTQYF,TGTGCCAGCAGCACCGGAGGGGCCGGACAGGGAATAGGGACGCAGTATTTT
TRBJ1-3,-,TRBV4-2,-,CASSPGGSGNTIYF,TGTGCCAGCAGCCCCGGGGGCTCTGGAAACACCATATATTTT
TRBJ2-7,-,TRBV5-4,-,CASSLRGRDSYEQYF,TGTGCCAGCAGCTTGAGGGGGAGGGACTCCTACGAGCAGTACTTC
TRBJ2-3,-,TRBV10-3,-,CAISVPGAEDTQYF,TGTGCCATCAGTGTTCCGGGAGCTGAAGATACGCAGTATTTT
TRBJ2-2,TRBD1,TRBV6-1,-,CASSEAGTGEIPGELFF,TGTGCCAGCAGTGAAGCGGGGACAGGGGAGATTCCCGGGGAGCTGTTTTTT
TRBJ1-5,-,TRBV4-1,-,CASSLRVTNQPQHF,TGCGCCAGCAGCCTGAGGGTGACCAATCAGCCCCAGCATTTT
TRBJ2-6,-,TRBV7-3,-,CASRPNSGANVLTF,TGTGCCAGCAGACCGAACTCTGGGGCCAACGTCCTGACTTTC
TRBJ1-2,-,TRBV7-9,-,CASSPPPGLGGYTF,TGTGCCAGCAGCCCCCCGCCAGGGCTTGGTGGCTACACCTTC
TRBJ2-3,-,TRBV2,-,CASSVDGNTDTQYF,TGTGCCAGCAGCGTAGACGGAAACACAGATACGCAGTATTTT
TRBJ2-1,TRBD2,TRBV11-2,-,CASSPLTPASGTGREQFF,TGTGCCAGCAGCCCCCTGACCCCGGCTAGCGGGACCGGGAGGGAGCAGTTCTTC
TRBJ2-2,TRBD2,TRBV4-1,-,CASSRGTSGNTGELFF,TGCGCCAGCAGCCGTGGGACTAGCGGCAACACCGGGGAGCTGTTTTTT
TRBJ2-7,-,TRBV15,few,CATSREMGYEQYF,TGTGCCACCAGCAGAGAGATGGGTTACGAGCAGTACTTC
TRBJ2-7,-,TRBV20-1,-,CSAERAYEQYF,TGCAGTGCTGAGAGGGCCTACGAGCAGTACTTC
TRBJ2-1,-,TRBV2,once,CASKGDFHEQFF,TGTGCCAGCAAAGGTGATTTCCATGAGCAGTTCTTC
TRBJ1-5,-,TRBV19,-,CASSILSLHQPQHF,TGTGCCAGTAGTATACTCAGTCTTCATCAGCCCCAGCATTTT
TRBJ1-1,-,TRBV7-8,-,CASSLGYQNTEAFF,TGTGCCAGCAGCTTAGGGTACCAGAACACTGAAGCTTTCTTT
TRBJ2-1,TRBD2,TRBV5-6,-,CASSAASGSNNEQFF,TGTGCCAGCAGCGCAGCTAGCGGGTCGAACAATGAGCAGTTCTTC
TRBJ2-7,TRBD2,TRBV27,once,CASRRAGGPAEQYF,TGTGCCAGCAGGAGAGCGGGAGGGCCCGCCGAGCAGTACTTC
TRBJ2-1,TRBD1,TRBV28,once,CASSPYLRQGSSYNEQFF,TGTGCCAGCAGTCCATACCTGAGACAGGGATCCTCCTACAATGAGCAGTTCTTC
TRBJ1-5,TRBD1,TRBV5-5,-,CASSLRGSNQPQHF,TGTGCCAGCAGCCTCAGGGGGTCCAATCAGCCCCAGCATTTT
TRBJ2-1,TRBD2,TRBV27,-,CASFERENSYNEQFF,TGTGCCAGCTTCGAGCGGGAGAATTCCTACAATGAGCAGTTCTTC
TRBJ1-6,-,TRBV30,-,CAWSGQGNSPLHF,TGTGCCTGGAGTGGGCAGGGTAACTCACCCCTCCACTTT
TRBJ2-7,-,TRBV11-1,-,CASSKGLGDSYEQYF,TGTGCCAGCAGCAAGGGACTCGGCGACTCCTACGAGCAGTACTTC
TRBJ2-2,TRBD1,TRBV19,-,CASSRGQANTGELFF,TGTGCCAGTAGTCGGGGACAGGCGAACACCGGGGAGCTGTTTTTT
TRBJ2-2,-,TRBV2,-,CASDGGGYGGELFF,TGTGCCAGCGATGGTGGGGGTTATGGCGGGGAGCTGTTTTTT
TRBJ2-7,TRBD1,TRBV30,once,CAWSSRNPGTESYEQYF,TGTGCCTGGAGTTCACGTAACCCCGGGACAGAATCCTACGAGCAGTACTTC
TRBJ2-5,-,TRBV2,-,CASSRLRSQETQYF,TGTGCCAGCAGTCGGCTGCGGTCCCAAGAGACCCAGTACTTC
TRBJ2-2,-,TRBV6-1,-,CASLLSNTGELFF,TGTGCCAGCCTTTTATCGAACACCGGGGAGCTGTTTTTT
TRBJ2-2,-,TRBV30,-,CAWSLGAGDTGELFF,TGTGCCTGGAGCCTCGGGGCAGGTGACACCGGGGAGCTGTTTTTT
TRBJ1-4,-,TRBV5-6,-,CASSSMRRVDEKLFF,TGTGCCAGCAGCTCCATGAGAAGGGTAGATGAAAAACTGTTTTTT
TRBJ1-2,-,TRBV4-1,few,CASSQDGGTNLGYTF,TGCGCCAGCAGCCAAGATGGAGGGACCAATTTGGGCTACACCTTC
TRBJ2-3,TRBD1,TRBV7-9,-,CASSLAAGTAGPDTQYF,TGTGCCAGCAGCTTAGCGGCCGGGACAGCCGGTCCAGATACGCAGTATTTT
TRBJ1-1,TRBD1,TRBV7-9,once,CASSLAGQEVAFF,TGTGCCAGCAGCTTAGCGGGACAGGAGGTAGCTTTCTTT
TRBJ2-7,-,TRBV21-1,-,CASTSSQGASYEQYF,TGTGCCAGCACCTCCTCCCAGGGGGCTTCCTACGAGCAGTACTTC
TRBJ2-1,-,TRBV10-3,-,CAITSVSYNEQFF,TGTGCCATCACTAGCGTATCCTACAATGAGCAGTTCTTC
TRBJ2-7,-,TRBV5-4,-,CASSPRGVAEQYF,TGTGCCAGCAGCCCTCGGGGTGTCGCCGAGCAGTACTTC
TRBJ1-4,-,TRBV2,-,CASQGATNEKLFF,TGTGCCAGCCAAGGGGCAACTAATGAAAAACTGTTTTTT
TRBJ2-1,TRBD2,TRBV11-2,few,CASSLELAAYNEQFF,TGTGCCAGCAGCTTAGAACTAGCGGCCTACAATGAGCAGTTCTTC
TRBJ2-7,TRBD2,TRBV7-8,medium-sized,CASSSREGTHEQYF,TGTGCCAGCAGCTCCCGGGAGGGGACCCACGAGCAGTACTTC
TRBJ1-5,-,TRBV12-1,once,CASSYSPSRDRVGGSVTGNQPQHF,TGTGCCAGCAGCTACTCCCCGTCCCGGGACAGGGTAGGCGGGAGCGTTACGGGCAATCAGCCCCAGCATTTT
TRBJ1-1,-,TRBV5-1,-,CASSLAIDTEAFF,TGCGCCAGCAGCTTGGCCATCGACACTGAAGCTTTCTTT
TRBJ2-1,-,TRBV19,-,CASLKGGTNEQFF,TGTGCCAGCTTAAAAGGAGGTACCAATGAGCAGTTCTTC
TRBJ2-1,TRBD2,TRBV7-9,-,CASSLNPGLAGEQFF,TGTGCCAGCAGCTTAAACCCGGGACTAGCGGGAGAGCAGTTCTTC
TRBJ2-4,TRBD1,TRBV28,-,CASSLLQGANIQYF,TGTGCCAGCAGTTTACTACAGGGGGCAAACATTCAGTACTTC
TRBJ1-1,TRBD1,TRBV5-8,once,CASSLGGQANTEAFF,TGTGCCAGCAGCTTAGGGGGACAGGCGAACACTGAAGCTTTCTTT
TRBJ1-2,-,TRBV19,once,CASNMGPPTNYGYTF,TGTGCCAGTAACATGGGCCCCCCTACTAACTATGGCTACACCTTC
TRBJ1-5,TRBD1,TRBV6-6,-,CASSFGTGGEPQHF,TGTGCCAGCAGCTTCGGGACAGGAGGGGAGCCCCAGCATTTT